A single sample gave rise to the 18 T cell receptor beta chains below, sequenced in a study of a mutant IDH1 vaccine in newly diagnosed glioma. No antigen has been assigned to these receptors. Regarding time point: week 23, last vaccination. All doses held 300 ug of mutant IDH1 20-mer peptide, with topical imiquimod. Method: immunoSEQ multiplex PCR; TCRdb's copy keeps in-frame clones and lacks some. Here the sample spans 55,000 or so clones, approximately 80% being singletons. The sample here was PBMCs, taken from a glioma patient whose treatment included an IDH1 peptide vaccine. Receptor source: a man aged 40-49 years with glioma.

The rearrangement joins TRBV7-9 to TRBJ1-3, with D tentatively TRBD1 (6 bases). Germline lookup yields CDR1 SEHNR and CDR2 FQNEAQ (reference sequence). This CDR3 contains 15 residues. V lost 2 bases and J 2 bases, leaving 10 bases between the germline ends. The CDR3 DNA follows: TGTGCCAGCAGCTTAAGGGGGGGCCCTGGAAACACCATATATTTT. Translation: CASSLRGGPGNTIYF.

The J gene is TRBJ1-1, the V gene TRBV7-8, with D perhaps matching TRBD1 (6 bases). This CDR3 spans 14 amino acids. The V end lost 1 base, the J end lost 3 bases, and 9 bases lay between the germline ends. Germline V lookup: CDR1 SGHVS, CDR2 FQNEAQ. CDR3 protein: CASSLVGGDTEAFF. The CDR3 region has the DNA TGTGCCAGCAGCTTAGTAGGGGGGGACACTGAAGCTTTCTTT.

The chain couples TRBV29-1 to TRBJ1-2; TRBD1 is a possible D gene (6 bases). Germline CDR1 SQVTM, CDR2 ANQGSEA. This CDR3 region has 13 residues. V lost 6 bases, J lost 8 bases, and 19 bases lay in between. The CDR3 loop is CSVDRTRGQGYTF. The CDR3 coding sequence is TGCAGCGTCGATCGGACGCGGGGGCAGGGCTACACCTTC.

The rearrangement links TRBV6-5 to TRBJ1-2; D perhaps matches TRBD1 (6 bases). Germline CDR1 MNHEY, CDR2 SVGAGI. With 2 bases removed from V and 7 bases from J, the gap between germline ends came to 11 bases. The CDR3 is 13 residues long. The CDR3 DNA follows: TGTGCCAGCAGTTACAGGGGGAGGATTGGCTACACCTTC. Translating it yields CASSYRGRIGYTF.

The V gene is TRBV6-5, the J gene TRBJ1-1, with 10 nucleotides matching TRBD1. The CDR3 length is 14 residues. J lost 4 bases, V lost 6 bases, and 5 bases had no gene match. CDR1 and CDR2 (germline): MNHEY, SVGAGI. CDR3 nucleotide sequence: TGTGCCAGCAGGGAGACAGGGGGCGTCACTGAAGCTTTCTTT. This encodes CASRETGGVTEAFF.

V gene TRBV19 combines with J gene TRBJ2-7; perhaps TRBD1 as D (6 bases). The CDR3 consists of 12 residues. CDR1 and CDR2 (germline): LNHDA, SQIVND (reference sequence). V was cut by 6 bases and J by 5 bases, with 11 bases left in between. The CDR3 sequence is CASSHGQNEQYF. CDR3 sequence (DNA): TGTGCCAGTAGCCATGGACAGAACGAGCAGTACTTC.

J is TRBJ2-3 and V is TRBV6-5, with a weak D call TRBD2 (6 bases). There are 15 residues in the CDR3. Germline V gene data show CDR1 as MNHEY and CDR2 as SVGAGI. Trimming left V 6 bases short and J 1 base short, with 14 bases between. CDR3 protein: CASRMGGRGTDTQYF. CDR3 in DNA: TGTGCCAGCAGAATGGGGGGAAGGGGCACAGATACGCAGTATTTT.

The CDR3 region is CASTLLTGAPPMTQYF. CDR3 in DNA: TGTGCCAGCACCCTTCTAACAGGGGCGCCTCCCATGACCCAGTACTTC. This sequence joins TRBV7-2 and TRBJ2-5, with 7 bases lining up with TRBD1. The CDR3 is 16 residues long. Germline CDR1 SGHTA, CDR2 FQGNSA. After removal of 7 bases from V and 7 bases from J, the junction contained 18 bases not matched to a gene.

This chain connects TRBV5-1 to TRBJ2-1; D gene unclear. Between the trimmed V and J ends, which lost 0 bases and 6 bases, there was a span of 10 bases. Germline CDR1 reads SGHRS; CDR2 reads YFSETQ. This CDR3 spans 14 amino acids. The CDR3 region has the DNA TGCGCCAGCAGCTTGGCGGGCAGTCCCAATGAGCAGTTCTTC. Its protein product is CASSLAGSPNEQFF.

This chain connects TRBV18 to TRBJ2-5; perhaps D is TRBD1 or TRBD2 (7 bases each). CDR3 length: 15 residues. The V and J ends lost 3 bases and 2 bases respectively, with 13 bases between them. Germline assignment: CDR1 KGHSH and CDR2 LQKENI. The CDR3 loop is CASSPARGGQETQYF. The CDR3 DNA sequence: TGTGCCAGCTCACCCGCCAGGGGGGGACAAGAGACCCAGTACTTC.

V usage is TRBV10-3 and J usage is TRBJ2-5, with 10 nucleotides matching TRBD1. This CDR3 is 16 amino acids long. Losses at the gene ends were 4 bases for V and 5 bases for J; bases not matched to a gene: 10. Germline loops: CDR1 ENHRY, CDR2 SYGVKD. CDR3 region: CAISAGTGAGRETQYF. The CDR3 DNA is TGTGCCATCAGTGCCGGGACAGGGGCCGGCCGGGAGACCCAGTACTTC.

The J gene is TRBJ2-7, the V gene TRBV6-5; TRBD1 agrees at 9 bases. This CDR3 is 14 amino acids long. The V and J ends lost 6 bases and 1 base, in that order; junction bases with no gene match: 4. Per the germline V gene, CDR1 is MNHEY and CDR2 is SVGAGI. As DNA, the CDR3 is TGTGCCAGCAGCCCTGGACAGGGGTCCTACGAGCAGTACTTC. Protein product: CASSPGQGSYEQYF.

The chain uses TRBV2 and TRBJ1-5; 7 bases agree with TRBD1. J was trimmed by 1 base and V by 4 bases; bases with no gene match: 4. The CDR3 is made up of 15 amino acids. The V gene's germline CDR1 is SNHLY and CDR2 FYNNEI. In DNA form, the CDR3 reads TGTGCCAGCAGTGGACAGGGTGGGAGCAATCAGCCCCAGCATTTT. Encoded protein: CASSGQGGSNQPQHF.

This clone is medium-sized by share. V is TRBV6-5 and J is TRBJ2-7; D gene uncertain. The CDR3 covers 14 residues. V was clipped by 4 bases and J by 3 bases, with 13 bases between them. The germline V gene has CDR1 MNHEY and CDR2 SVGAGI. The DNA of the CDR3 is TGTGCCAGCAGTTCACGGTCTCGGAGCTACGAGCAGTACTTC. It translates to CASSSRSRSYEQYF.

The V gene is TRBV4-1, the J gene TRBJ1-3, with D perhaps TRBD1 (6 bases). The CDR3 is made up of 15 amino acids. V was pared by 8 bases and J by 0 bases, with 14 bases between. Germline V CDR1 and CDR2: MGHRA, YSYEKL. This CDR3 reads CASRGTLVSGNTIYF. CDR3 DNA: TGCGCCAGCCGGGGGACACTCGTCTCTGGAAACACCATATATTTT.

The CDR3 DNA reads TGTGCCAGCAGTCCAGGGGACAACTATGGCTACACCTTC. As protein: CASSPGDNYGYTF. The chain uses TRBV2 and TRBJ1-2; TRBD1 might be the D (6 bases). The CDR3 has 13 amino acids. The V gene's germline CDR1 is SNHLY and CDR2 FYNNEI. Trimming shortened V by 5 bases and J by 2 bases, and 9 bases separated the two germline ends.

The rearrangement links TRBV4-1 to TRBJ2-1, with 9 positions matching TRBD2. The CDR3 extends over 17 amino acids. With V trimmed by 3 bases and J by 1 base, 7 bases remained unmatched. Germline values: CDR1 MGHRA, CDR2 YSYEKL. The CDR3 protein is CASSQGLAGGSYNEQFF. As DNA, the CDR3 is TGCGCCAGCAGCCAGGGTCTGGCGGGGGGGTCCTACAATGAGCAGTTCTTC.

The chain uses TRBV6-5 and TRBJ2-5; the D is unclear. Trimming took 6 bases from V and 5 from J, leaving 19 bases between them. From germline, CDR1 is MNHEY and CDR2 SVGAGI. This CDR3 region has 15 residues. The CDR3 sequence: CASSPDRNFAETQYF. DNA for the CDR3: TGTGCCAGCAGCCCCGACCGAAATTTTGCGGAGACCCAGTACTTC.